This T cell receptor (beta chain) was captured by sequencing in a study of cytomegalovirus exposure and HLA in healthy donors. Overall study: A subsequent analysis reported that the roughly 120 validation repertoires were produced on the same platform that had also been used for the roughly 670 first-cohort repertoires.

The donors were part of the roughly 110-subject validation cohort, which stood apart from the roughly 670-subject first cohort. The study, taken as a whole, reports: Cytomegalovirus-associated TCR beta chains were listed, numbering some 180. The classifier reportedly diagnosed cytomegalovirus status with high sensitivity and specificity.

A word on this clone: The antigen is not known.

V shed 3 bases and J shed 5 bases, with 11 bases lying between them. The CDR3 consists of 14 residues. Per the germline V gene, CDR1 is LNHDA and CDR2 is SQIVND (reference sequence). The data were produced by immunoSEQ multiplex PCR, yet TCRdb's version contains in-frame clones alone and is incomplete. The sample yields tens of thousands of clones, around 90% seen once. The rearrangement links TRBV19 to TRBJ2-1, with D tentatively TRBD1 (6 bases). The sequence derives from a woman aged 18 to 35 in good health and CMV-seropositive. The source material was PBMCs. CDR3 region: CASSMGAGDNEQFF. The DNA for the CDR3 is TGTGCCAGTAGTATGGGGGCAGGGGACAATGAGCAGTTCTTC.